The clone carrying this T cell receptor beta chain was seen just once. This specimen includes other DNA sequences encoding the same CDR3. This CDR3 is 13 amino acids long. CDR1 and CDR2 (germline): LGHDT, YNNKEL (reference sequence). The V and J ends lost 4 bases and 4 bases respectively, with 8 bases between them. This sample was included in a study of blood T cell repertoires in COVID-19. On the study more broadly: PBMCs, B-cell-depleted T cells, or T cells were the source of the cDNA or gDNA that made up the material.

As originally analysed: Cell counts per sample came from amplifying reference gene primers. Profiled with immunoSEQ multiplex PCR; TCRdb holds only in-frame clones, not every one. Clone size and the V and J calls come from that table; the DNA yielded D and trimming. This sample carries just under 350,000 clones, over 70% of them seen once, and the ten largest clones take about 2.7%. The TCR comes from a man aged 30 to 45 with active or convalescent COVID-19. The V call is TRBV3-1 (or the pseudogene TRBV3-2), the J call TRBJ2-1; D is unresolved. The material sequenced was peripheral blood. CDR3 residues: CASSRGSYNEQFF. The CDR3, as DNA: TGTGCCAGCAGCCGAGGAAGTTACAATGAGCAGTTCTTC.